This TCR beta chain was observed in a study of blood T cell repertoires in COVID-19. Study context: Whether acute or convalescent, the COVID-19 samples came from the United States, Italy and Spain. Sources were T cells, B-cell-depleted T cells, or PBMCs; the material itself was cDNA or gDNA.

This clone has only a few counts. How the authors handled the data: Reference gene primer amplification gave estimated nucleated cell counts. Generated by immunoSEQ multiplex PCR, the TCRdb table keeps only in-frame clones and is missing some. The V and J calls and clone size were taken over from that table, and D and trimming were inferred from the DNA. The sample contains 150,000 to 200,000 clones, around four fifths of which appear only once. Germline values: CDR1 SEHNR, CDR2 FQNEAQ (reference sequence). CDR3 length equals 15 residues. V was clipped by 4 bases and J by 2 bases, with 12 bases between them.

V is TRBV7-9 and J is TRBJ1-5; maybe TRBD1 (5 bases). The sequence derives from a human donor in a cohort sampled during active COVID-19. Specimen: peripheral blood. CDR3 nucleotides: TGTGCCAGCAGCTCCCTAGGAGGGGGCAATCAGCCCCAGCATTTT. Its protein product is CASSSLGGGNQPQHF.